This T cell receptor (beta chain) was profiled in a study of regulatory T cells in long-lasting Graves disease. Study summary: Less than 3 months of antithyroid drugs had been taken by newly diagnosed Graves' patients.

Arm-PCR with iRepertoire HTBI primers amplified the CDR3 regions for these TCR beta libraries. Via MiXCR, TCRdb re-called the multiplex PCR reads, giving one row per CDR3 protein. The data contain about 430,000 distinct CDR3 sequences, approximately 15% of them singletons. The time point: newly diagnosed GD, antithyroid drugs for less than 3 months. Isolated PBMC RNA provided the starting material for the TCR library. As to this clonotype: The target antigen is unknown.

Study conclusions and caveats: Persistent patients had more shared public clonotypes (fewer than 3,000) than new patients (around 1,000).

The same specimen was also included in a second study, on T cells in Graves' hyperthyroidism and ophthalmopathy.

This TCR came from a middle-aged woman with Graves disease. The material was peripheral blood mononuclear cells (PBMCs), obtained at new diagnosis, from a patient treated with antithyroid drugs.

Written as DNA, the CDR3 is TGTGCCAGCTGCCGGACTAGCGGGACTTACAATGAGCAGTTCTTC. The encoded protein is CASCRTSGTYNEQFF. This chain joins TRBV12-3 or TRBV12-4 and TRBJ2-1, with TRBD2 matching over 12 bases. The CDR3 length is 15 residues. J lost 4 bases, V lost 8 bases, and 6 bases had no gene match.